This T cell receptor beta chain stems from a study of cytomegalovirus exposure and HLA in healthy donors. Use of 60 Vbeta and 13 Jbeta primers characterized the PCR. TCRdb keeps only in-frame clones here, not all; method: immunoSEQ multiplex PCR. Among 120,000 to 150,000 clones listed, roughly 80% were seen once. CDR1 and CDR2 from the germline V gene are MNHNY and SVGAGI (reference sequence). The CDR3 is made up of 14 amino acids. V lost 6 bases and J lost 4; bases outside the gene matches: 7. This clone was picked up one time. Sample: PBMCs. The rearrangement links TRBV6-6 to TRBJ2-7; TRBD2 matches at 9 bases. This sequence was found in a woman aged 40-49 years in good health and CMV-seropositive. CDR3: CASSPGTSYYEQYF. The CDR3, as DNA: TGTGCCAGCAGCCCAGGGACTAGCTATTACGAGCAGTACTTC.